The 21 T cell receptor beta chains in this list originate from one sample, sequenced in a study of identical twins. TCRdb re-called the 5' RACE reads through MiXCR, storing one row per CDR3 protein. This table holds approximately 620,000 distinct CDR3 sequences, around 8.3% found once. The same sample was also used in a study of yellow fever vaccine responses in identical twins.

Material for sequencing was PBMCs. The receptors derive from a woman younger than 35 in good health.

The chain links TRBV27 to TRBJ2-7; D is tentatively TRBD1 or TRBD2 (6 bases each). V was trimmed by 9 bases and J by 6 bases, leaving 18 bases between them. Germline lookup yields CDR1 MNHEY and CDR2 SMNVEV (reference sequence). This CDR3 spans 13 amino acids. This CDR3 reads CASRLGGGSEQYF. The CDR3 DNA sequence: TGTGCCAGTCGCTTGGGGGGCGGGTCCGAGCAGTACTTC.

V gene TRBV29-1 combines with J gene TRBJ2-1; TRBD2 matches 8 bases. The germline V gene has CDR1 SQVTM and CDR2 ANQGSEA. V lost 3 bases and J lost 3; bases outside the gene matches: 7. This CDR3 has 15 residues. The CDR3 DNA reads as TGCAGCGTTGATTCTTGGCTAGCGGGCTACAATGAGCAGTTCTTC. Protein product: CSVDSWLAGYNEQFF.

This clonotype has at least ten counts. V gene TRBV12-3 or TRBV12-4 combines with J gene TRBJ2-2; D ambiguous. Trimming shortened V by 3 bases and J by 4 bases, and 9 bases separated the two germline ends. The CDR3 is made up of 14 amino acids. The CDR3 here is CASSFGAVTGELFF. As DNA, the CDR3 is TGTGCCAGCAGTTTCGGTGCCGTCACCGGGGAGCTGTTTTTT.

This clonotype was found many times. The CDR3, as DNA: TGCAGTGCTCGCACCGGGACAGAATCAGATACGCAGTATTTT. It codes for CSARTGTESDTQYF. This chain uses TRBV20-1 with TRBJ2-3; 7 nucleotides line up with TRBD1. CDR1 and CDR2 from the germline V gene are DFQATT and SNEGSKA (reference sequence). The CDR3 is 14 amino acids. The trim removed 5 bases at V and 4 bases at J, leaving 9 bases unmatched.

A few counts support this clonotype. The chain is built from TRBV12-3 or TRBV12-4 and TRBJ1-1; TRBD1 is a possible D gene (6 bases). The V and J ends lost 6 bases and 3 bases respectively, with 20 bases between them. The CDR3 has 16 amino acids. The CDR3 DNA sequence: TGTGCCAGCAGCCCAGGCGGGGCTGAGGGGGACACTGAAGCTTTCTTT. It translates to CASSPGGAEGDTEAFF.

This chain uses TRBV20-1 with TRBJ2-5, with a possible D match to TRBD1 (6 bases). V was trimmed by 6 bases and J by 2 bases, leaving 10 bases between them. This CDR3 contains 12 residues. The germline CDR1 and CDR2 sequences are DFQATT and SNEGSKA (reference sequence). The CDR3 loop reads CSALGAQETQYF. For the CDR3, the DNA is TGCAGTGCCCTGGGGGCGCAAGAGACCCAGTACTTC.

This clonotype was recorded many times. The rearrangement uses TRBV20-1 and TRBJ2-3; a possible D gene is TRBD2 (6 bases). The CDR3 is 14 residues long. Per the germline V gene, CDR1 is DFQATT and CDR2 is SNEGSKA (reference sequence). Trimming left V 5 bases short and J 6 bases short, with 18 bases between. The CDR3: CSAYERVTGDTQYF. For the CDR3, the DNA is TGCAGTGCTTACGAGCGGGTAACGGGGGATACGCAGTATTTT.

This clonotype was observed a few times. The chain is built from TRBV20-1 and TRBJ2-7; no clear D. CDR1 is DFQATT, CDR2 SNEGSKA, per germline (reference sequence). There are 14 residues in the CDR3. Trimming left V 5 bases short and J 2 bases short, with 16 bases between. The CDR3 reads CSAYLGFLTYEQYF. The CDR3 nucleotides read TGCAGTGCTTATTTGGGGTTTCTAACCTACGAGCAGTACTTC.

This clonotype was picked up a small number of times. The chain links TRBV5-1 to TRBJ1-4; 11 bases match TRBD1. Germline CDR1 and CDR2: SGHRS and YFSETQ. The trim removed 8 bases at V and 7 bases at J, leaving 4 bases unmatched. The CDR3 runs to 13 residues. The CDR3 sequence: CARMDRGPEKLFF. The CDR3 coding sequence is TGCGCCAGAATGGACAGGGGGCCTGAAAAACTGTTTTTT.

This clonotype has a handful of counts. The genes are TRBV7-2 and TRBJ1-5, with D maybe TRBD1 (5 bases). The ends were cut back, 4 bases at V and 5 bases at J, with 9 bases in the middle. The CDR3 runs 13 residues. Germline V CDR1 and CDR2: SGHTA, FQGNSA. CDR3 sequence reads: CASSSRGYQPQHF. CDR3 sequence (DNA): TGTGCCAGCAGCTCGCGGGGCTATCAGCCCCAGCATTTT.

The chain combines TRBV28 with TRBJ2-7, with TRBD1 matching over 9 bases. Per the germline V gene, CDR1 is MDHEN and CDR2 is SYDVKM. This CDR3 has 15 amino acids. V dropped 2 bases and J dropped 2; count of bases not matched to a gene: 4. This CDR3 is CASSLKTGGPYEQYF. The CDR3 DNA follows: TGTGCCAGCAGTTTAAAAACAGGGGGCCCCTACGAGCAGTACTTC.

This clonotype was seen only once. This rearrangement joins TRBV6-5 to TRBJ2-1, with TRBD2 matching 9 bases. CDR3 length equals 16 residues. Germline V gene sequence: CDR1 MNHEY, CDR2 SVGAGI. J lost 7 bases, V lost 4 bases, and 11 bases had no gene match. CDR3 sequence reads: CASSWLGGGAGNEQFF. The DNA for the CDR3 is TGTGCCAGCAGTTGGCTGGGCGGGGGGGCCGGGAATGAGCAGTTCTTC.

The sample holds many counts of this clonotype. This chain joins TRBV5-1 and TRBJ2-1; the D is unclear. The CDR3 is made up of 13 amino acids. V was cut by 2 bases and J by 6 bases, with 9 bases left in between. Germline CDR1 and CDR2: SGHRS and YFSETQ. CDR3 nucleotides: TGCGCCAGCAGCTTATTGGCAATCAATGAGCAGTTCTTC. This gives the protein CASSLLAINEQFF.

The V call is TRBV12-3 or TRBV12-4, the J call TRBJ2-1, with D uncertain. The CDR3 length is 13 residues. The V end was cut by 5 bases, the J end by 6 bases, with 11 bases between. The CDR3 DNA follows: TGTGCCAGCAGTATTCCCTTGGCCAATGAGCAGTTCTTC. Translation gives CASSIPLANEQFF.

The table lists this clonotype with many counts. The chain is built from TRBV12-3 or TRBV12-4 and TRBJ2-1; 13 bases agree with TRBD2. The CDR3 runs to 15 residues. The trim removed 6 bases at V and 9 bases at J, leaving 8 bases unmatched. As DNA, the CDR3 is TGTGCCAGCAGCCAAGGACTAGCGGGAGAGAGTGAGCAGTTCTTC. The encoded protein is CASSQGLAGESEQFF.

Only a few counts were recorded for this clonotype. The V call is TRBV6-5, the J call TRBJ1-6; maybe TRBD1 (6 bases). CDR3 size: 14 residues. Trimming shortened V by 0 bases and J by 10 bases, and 10 bases separated the two germline ends. Germline V gene lookup returns CDR1 MNHEY and CDR2 SVGAGI. CDR3 nucleotides: TGTGCCAGCAGTTACTCTCCGGGACAATCACCCCTCCACTTT. Translation: CASSYSPGQSPLHF.

The chain uses TRBV6-5 and TRBJ1-1; D is ambiguous. Germline V gives CDR1 MNHEY, CDR2 SVGAGI. Deletions cut 4 bases from V and 10 bases from J, with 10 bases between. The CDR3 extends over 11 amino acids. The CDR3 coding sequence is TGTGCCAGCAGTTCCTCTTGGGGAGCTTTCTTT. This codes for CASSSSWGAFF.

The chain is built from TRBV4-3 and TRBJ2-1; 12 positions agree with TRBD2. CDR1 LGHNA and CDR2 YSLEER come from the germline V gene. This CDR3 spans 16 amino acids. V dropped 0 bases and J dropped 16; count of bases not matched to a gene: 13. CDR3 in DNA: TGCGCCAGCAGCCAAGATTCGGCTAGCGGGAGGGCCCGGGAATTCTTC. This encodes CASSQDSASGRAREFF.

The chain combines TRBV3-1 with TRBJ1-5; D is unresolved. The germline V gene has CDR1 LGHDT and CDR2 YNNKEL (reference sequence). Trimming removed 0 bases from V and 11 bases from J, with 8 bases in between. This CDR3 contains 12 residues. CDR3 sequence: CASSQEFGAQHF. For the CDR3, the DNA is TGTGCCAGCAGCCAAGAGTTTGGAGCCCAGCATTTT.

The V gene is TRBV9, the J gene TRBJ2-3; no clear D. The length of the CDR3 is 13 residues. Trimming stripped 9 bases from V and 1 base from J, with 12 bases between. Germline V gene sequence: CDR1 SGDLS, CDR2 YYNGEE. The CDR3 loop is CATPERGTDTQYF. The CDR3 nucleotides are TGTGCCACACCGGAACGAGGCACAGATACGCAGTATTTT.

A remark on this clonotype: A read error is possible here, since a much larger clone lies one base away. The CDR3 loop reads CTSSVGNLGGQKETQYF. The CDR3 nucleotides read TGTACCAGCAGCGTAGGAAATCTAGGGGGACAGAAAGAGACCCAGTACTTC. V and J are TRBV9 and TRBJ2-5, with 7 bases aligning to TRBD1. The CDR3 is 17 amino acids. Germline V gene lookup returns CDR1 SGDLS and CDR2 YYNGEE.